The T cell receptor beta chain under discussion was sequenced for a study of memory B cells and T cells in multiple sclerosis. Repertoires were generated with immunoSEQ multiplex PCR, while TCRdb's copy carries only in-frame clones and drops some. The sample has about 14,000 clones; roughly three quarters are singletons. This clone came up a few times. Its antigen remains unidentified. Broader study findings: Clone-set sizes differed between compartments, so shared clonotype counts needed normalization.

The sample was memory (CD45RO+) CD4+ T cells from blood. The clonotype was recovered from a human donor with multiple sclerosis.

The CDR3 DNA reads as TGTGCCAGCAGCTCTTTTCCCCGAGATACGCAGTATTTT. Its translation is CASSSFPRDTQYF. V gene TRBV9 combines with J gene TRBJ2-3; D remains ambiguous. The CDR3 is 13 residues long. Germline CDR1 SGDLS, CDR2 YYNGEE. Trimming removed 4 bases at V and 5 bases at J, with 11 bases between.